This record looks at one T cell receptor beta chain sequence and its context. This sample was included in a study of T cell changes during pregnancy in multiple sclerosis. TCRdb's table, derived via immunoSEQ multiplex PCR, lists solely in-frame clones and lacks some. This table holds around 34,000 clones, approximately 87% found once. This CDR3 contains 16 residues. V gave up 5 bases and J gave up 3 bases; unmatched junction bases: 11. CDR1 and CDR2 from the germline V gene are SGDLS and YYNGEE. The material was CD8+ T cells from peripheral blood mononuclear cells, obtained after pregnancy. The V call is TRBV9, the J call TRBJ1-2; 9 positions agree with TRBD1. The TCR sequence derives from a female donor with multiple sclerosis, enrolled in a pregnancy study. CDR3 in DNA: TGTGCCAGCAGGCCTCCGCGGACAGGGGATTACTATGGCTACACCTTC. It encodes CASRPPRTGDYYGYTF.